These 11 T cell receptor beta chains originate from one sample sequenced in a study of T cells in Graves' hyperthyroidism and ophthalmopathy. RNA transcripts served as the template for amplifying TCR beta CDR3 regions. HTBI primers were used for first-round RT-PCR of the TCR CDR3. Using its own MiXCR run on the multiplex PCR reads, TCRdb lists one record per CDR3 protein. The table records 270,000 or so distinct CDR3 sequences, roughly 15% of them present only once. The sequenced sample consisted of blood. The source is a woman aged 45-65 years with Graves' hyperthyroidism that later progressed to Graves' ophthalmopathy.

The sample holds many counts of this clonotype. This rearrangement joins TRBV5-1 to TRBJ2-1; D may be TRBD2 (6 bases). V lost 0 bases and J 7 bases, leaving 20 bases between the germline ends. The V gene's germline CDR1 is SGHRS and CDR2 YFSETQ. This CDR3 is 17 amino acids long. The CDR3 region has the DNA TGCGCCAGCAGCTTGGAGGCTAGCGCCCAGGTGGTTAATGAGCAGTTCTTC. This encodes CASSLEASAQVVNEQFF. Full variable domain (missing parts from reference TRBV5-1 and TRBJ2-1): KAGVTQTPRYLIKTRGQQVTLSCSPISGHRSVSWYQQTPGQGLQFLFEYFSETQRNKGNFPGRFSGRQFSNSRSEMNVSTLELGDSALYLCASSLEASAQVVNEQFFGPGTRLTVL.

In its sample, this clonotype was seen a few times. The genes are TRBV20-1 and TRBJ1-5; D remains unclear. The V gene lost 1 base and the J gene lost 3 bases, with 10 bases spanning the gap. The CDR3 runs to 14 residues. CDR1 is DFQATT and CDR2 is SNEGSKA in the germline V gene (reference sequence). The CDR3 is CSARVGSANQPQHF. The CDR3 DNA is TGCAGTGCTAGAGTCGGCAGCGCCAATCAGCCCCAGCATTTT.

The gene calls are TRBV6-1 and TRBJ2-5; D is uncertain. This CDR3 comprises 15 residues. Germline V gene sequence: CDR1 MNHNS, CDR2 SASEGT. The ends were cut back, 2 bases at V and 3 bases at J, with 13 bases in the middle. This chain's CDR3 is CASSEQRKGKETQYF. CDR3 in DNA: TGTGCCAGCAGTGAACAGCGAAAAGGAAAAGAGACCCAGTACTTC.

To note about this clonotype: Given a much more abundant clone one base away, this may be a read error. The V call is TRBV6-2 or TRBV6-3, the J call TRBJ1-1; maybe TRBD1 (6 bases). CDR3 size: 15 residues. Trimming shortened V by 6 bases and J by 1 base, and 15 bases separated the two germline ends. Germline CDR1 and CDR2: MNHEY and SVGEGT. CDR3 in DNA: TGTGCCAGCAGGGCGACAGGCCATAAGAACACTGAAGCTTTCTTT. Translated: CASRATGHKNTEAFF.

The V gene is TRBV20-1, the J gene TRBJ2-1; 7 bases agree with TRBD2. The V gene end was trimmed by 6 bases and the J gene end by 4 bases; junction bases not matched to a gene: 15. This CDR3 contains 16 residues. Germline CDR1 DFQATT, CDR2 SNEGSKA (reference sequence). The CDR3 DNA is TGCAGTGCCAAGGGGAGAGCGGGAAGGGCATACAATGAGCAGTTCTTC. This encodes CSAKGRAGRAYNEQFF.

The CDR3 protein is CASSSGEGSYEQYF. CDR3 DNA: TGTGCCAGCAGTTCGGGGGAGGGGTCCTACGAGCAGTACTTC. The chain links TRBV5-6 to TRBJ2-7, with 7 bases fitting TRBD2. Germline V gene sequence: CDR1 SGHDT, CDR2 YYEEEE. This CDR3 region has 14 residues. Germline trimming cut 5 bases from V and 1 base from J; bases unmatched to any gene: 6.

About this clonotype: A much larger clone sits a single nucleotide away, making a read error possible. This chain connects TRBV5-1 to TRBJ1-1; maybe TRBD1 (5 bases). Germline CDR1 is SGHRS and CDR2 is YFSETQ. This CDR3 has 17 residues. CDR3 protein: CASSTQTTAALGTEASF. The CDR3, as DNA: TGCGCCAGCAGCACTCAGACGACAGCGGCGCTGGGCACTGAAGCTTCCTTT.

In this sample, this clonotype turned up a few times. The chain uses TRBV11-2 and TRBJ1-3, with no clear D. Germline lookup yields CDR1 SGHAT and CDR2 FQNNGV. Trimming shortened V by 5 bases and J by 3 bases, and 5 bases separated the two germline ends. CDR3 length: 12 amino acids. CDR3 nucleotide sequence: TGTGCCAGCAGCCTGTATGGAAACACCATATATTTT. Translating gives CASSLYGNTIYF. Based on the CDR3 plus reference TRBV11-2 and TRBJ1-3, the full variable domain is EAGVAQSPRYKIIEKRQSVAFWCNPISGHATLYWYQQILGQGPKLLIQFQNNGVVDDSQLPKDRFSAERLKGVDSTLKIQPAKLEDSAVYLCASSLYGNTIYFGEGSWLTVV.

The table lists this clonotype with a few counts. This chain connects TRBV5-1 to TRBJ2-3, with D uncertain. This CDR3 is 16 amino acids long. Trimming removed 4 bases at V and 0 bases at J, with 15 bases between. Per germline, CDR1 SGHRS and CDR2 YFSETQ. The CDR3 DNA reads TGCGCCAGCAGCCCGCCCGCGCGCGCAAGCACAGATACGCAGTATTTT. This encodes CASSPPARASTDTQYF.

This clonotype was seen many times. The J gene is TRBJ1-1, the V gene TRBV2; D remains unclear. The germline V gene has CDR1 SNHLY and CDR2 FYNNEI. This CDR3 is built from 13 residues. Trimming cost V 4 bases and J 1 base, with 7 bases left between them. The CDR3, as DNA: TGTGCCAGCAGTGGCACGAGGAACACTGAAGCTTTCTTT. It codes for CASSGTRNTEAFF.

This clonotype was seen at least ten times. The V gene is TRBV6-1, the J gene TRBJ2-7, with D perhaps TRBD2 (6 bases). This CDR3 comprises 17 residues. Trimming shortened V by 0 bases and J by 0 bases, and 15 bases separated the two germline ends. Germline CDR1 and CDR2: MNHNS and SASEGT. Here the CDR3 reads CASSEAWGRTASYEQYF. In nucleotides, the CDR3 is TGTGCCAGCAGTGAAGCATGGGGGAGGACCGCCTCCTACGAGCAGTACTTC.